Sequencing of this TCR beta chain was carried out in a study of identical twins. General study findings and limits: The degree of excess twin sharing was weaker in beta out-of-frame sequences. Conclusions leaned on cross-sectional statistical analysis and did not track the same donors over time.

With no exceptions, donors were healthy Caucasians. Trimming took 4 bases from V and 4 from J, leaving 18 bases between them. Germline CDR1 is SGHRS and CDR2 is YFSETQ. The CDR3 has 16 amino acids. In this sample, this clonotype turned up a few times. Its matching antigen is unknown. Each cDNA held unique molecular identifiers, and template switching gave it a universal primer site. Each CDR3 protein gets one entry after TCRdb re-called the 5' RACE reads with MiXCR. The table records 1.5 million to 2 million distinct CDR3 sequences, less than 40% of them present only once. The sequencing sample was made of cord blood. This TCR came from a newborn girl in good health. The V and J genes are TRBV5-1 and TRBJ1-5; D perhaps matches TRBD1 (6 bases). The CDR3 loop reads CASSPQTGLGNQPQHF. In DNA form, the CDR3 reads TGCGCCAGCAGCCCCCAGACAGGTCTCGGGAATCAGCCCCAGCATTTT.